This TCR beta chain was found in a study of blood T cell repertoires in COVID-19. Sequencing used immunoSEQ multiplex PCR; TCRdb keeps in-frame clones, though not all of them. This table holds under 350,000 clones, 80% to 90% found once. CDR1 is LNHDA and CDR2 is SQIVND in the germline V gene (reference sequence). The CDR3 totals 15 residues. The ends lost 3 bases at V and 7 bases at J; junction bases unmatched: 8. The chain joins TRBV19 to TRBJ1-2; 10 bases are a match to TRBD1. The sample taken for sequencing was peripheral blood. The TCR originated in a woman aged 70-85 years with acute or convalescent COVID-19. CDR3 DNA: TGTGCCAGTAGTATTATGTCGGGACAGGGGTCTGGCTACACCTTC. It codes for CASSIMSGQGSGYTF.